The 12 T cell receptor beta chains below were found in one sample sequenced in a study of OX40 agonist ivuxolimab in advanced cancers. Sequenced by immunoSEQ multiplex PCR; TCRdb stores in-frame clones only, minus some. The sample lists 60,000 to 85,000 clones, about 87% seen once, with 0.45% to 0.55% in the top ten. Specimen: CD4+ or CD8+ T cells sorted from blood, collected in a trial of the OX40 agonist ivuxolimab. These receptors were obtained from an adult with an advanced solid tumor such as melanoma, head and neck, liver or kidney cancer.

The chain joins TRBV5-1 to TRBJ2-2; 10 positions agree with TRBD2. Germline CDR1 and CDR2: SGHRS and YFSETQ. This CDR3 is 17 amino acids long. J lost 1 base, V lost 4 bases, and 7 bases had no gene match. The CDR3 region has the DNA TGCGCCAGCAGCGTAGGTAGCGGGAGGTTGAACACCGGGGAGCTGTTTTTT. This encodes CASSVGSGRLNTGELFF.

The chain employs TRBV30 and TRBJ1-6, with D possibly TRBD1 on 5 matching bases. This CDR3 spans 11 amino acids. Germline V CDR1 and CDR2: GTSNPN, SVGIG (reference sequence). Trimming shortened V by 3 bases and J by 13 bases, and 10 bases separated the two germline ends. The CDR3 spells CAWRRGTPLHF. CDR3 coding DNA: TGTGCCTGGAGGCGGGGGACCCCCCTCCACTTT.

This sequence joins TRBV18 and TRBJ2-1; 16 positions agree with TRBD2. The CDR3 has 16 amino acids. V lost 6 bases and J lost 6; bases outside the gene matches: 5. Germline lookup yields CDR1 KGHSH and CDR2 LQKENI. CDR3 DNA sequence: TGTGCCAGCTCGCCGGGACTAGCGGGGGGGTTCAATGAGCAGTTCTTC. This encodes CASSPGLAGGFNEQFF.

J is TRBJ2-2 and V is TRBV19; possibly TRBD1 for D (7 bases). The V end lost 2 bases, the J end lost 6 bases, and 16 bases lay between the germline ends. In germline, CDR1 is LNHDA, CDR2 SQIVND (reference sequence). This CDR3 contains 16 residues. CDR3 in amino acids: CASSIPSGGLPGELFF. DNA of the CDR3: TGTGCCAGTAGTATACCCTCAGGGGGGCTGCCCGGGGAGCTGTTTTTT.

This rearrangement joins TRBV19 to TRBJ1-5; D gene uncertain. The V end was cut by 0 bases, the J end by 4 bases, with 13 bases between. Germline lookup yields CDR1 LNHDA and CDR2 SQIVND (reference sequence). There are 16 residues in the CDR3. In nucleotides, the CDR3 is TGTGCCAGTAGTATAGAACGGAGCCAGAGAAATCAGCCCCAGCATTTT. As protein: CASSIERSQRNQPQHF.

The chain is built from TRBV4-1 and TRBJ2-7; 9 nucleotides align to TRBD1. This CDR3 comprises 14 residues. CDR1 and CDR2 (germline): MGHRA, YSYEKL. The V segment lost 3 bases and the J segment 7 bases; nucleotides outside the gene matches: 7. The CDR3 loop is CASSQISGQGEQYF. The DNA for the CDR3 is TGCGCCAGCAGCCAGATCTCAGGACAGGGGGAGCAGTACTTC.

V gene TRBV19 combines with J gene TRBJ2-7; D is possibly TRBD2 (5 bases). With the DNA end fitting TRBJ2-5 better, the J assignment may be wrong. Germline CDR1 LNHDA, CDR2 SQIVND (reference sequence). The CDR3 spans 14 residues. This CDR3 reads CASSIRGEGETQYF. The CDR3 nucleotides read TGTGCCAGTAGTATACGGGGTGAGGGAGAGACCCAGTACTTC.

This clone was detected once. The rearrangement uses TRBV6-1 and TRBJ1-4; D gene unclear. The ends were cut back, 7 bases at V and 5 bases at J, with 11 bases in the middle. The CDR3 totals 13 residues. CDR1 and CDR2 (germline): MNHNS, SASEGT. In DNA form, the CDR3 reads TGTGCCAGCATCCGGGCCTTCAATGAAAAACTGTTTTTT. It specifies CASIRAFNEKLFF.

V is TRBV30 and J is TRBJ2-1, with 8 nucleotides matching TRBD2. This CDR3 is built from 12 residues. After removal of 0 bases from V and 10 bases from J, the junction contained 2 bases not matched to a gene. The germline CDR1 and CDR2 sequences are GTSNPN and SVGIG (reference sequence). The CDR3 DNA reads TGTGCCTGGAGTGTAGGCGGGGGGGAGCAGTTCTTC. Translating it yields CAWSVGGGEQFF. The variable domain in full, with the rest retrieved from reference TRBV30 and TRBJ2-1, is SQTIHQWPATLVQPVGSPLSLECTVEGTSNPNLYWYRQAAGRGLQLLFYSVGIGQISSEVPQNLSASRPQDRQFILSSKKLLLSDSGFYLCAWSVGGGEQFFGPGTRLTVL.

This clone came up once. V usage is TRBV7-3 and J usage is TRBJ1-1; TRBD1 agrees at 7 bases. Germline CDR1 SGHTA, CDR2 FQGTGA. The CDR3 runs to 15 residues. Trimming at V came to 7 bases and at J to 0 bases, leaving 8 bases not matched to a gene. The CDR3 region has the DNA TGTGCCAGCATTCCATGGGACAGATTGAACACTGAAGCTTTCTTT. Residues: CASIPWDRLNTEAFF.

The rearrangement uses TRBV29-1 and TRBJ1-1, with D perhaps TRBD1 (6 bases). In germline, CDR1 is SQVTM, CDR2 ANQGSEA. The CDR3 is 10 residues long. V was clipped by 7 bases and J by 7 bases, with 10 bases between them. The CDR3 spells CSGGQHEAFF. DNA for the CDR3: TGCAGCGGTGGACAGCATGAAGCTTTCTTT.

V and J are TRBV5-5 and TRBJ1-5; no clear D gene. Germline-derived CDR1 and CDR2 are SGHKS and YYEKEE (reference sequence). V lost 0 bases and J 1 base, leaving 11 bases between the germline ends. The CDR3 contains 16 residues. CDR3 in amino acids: CASSLALGYSNQPQHF. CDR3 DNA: TGTGCCAGCAGCTTGGCACTCGGTTACAGCAATCAGCCCCAGCATTTT.